This T cell receptor (beta chain) was identified during a study of T cells in localized non-small cell lung cancer. Notes on the study in general: Median around 54 top-100 tumor clones were shared with paired adjacent lung. The study found T cell clonality highest in uninvolved adjacent lung, above tumor. Because only a single region of the tumor was sequenced, heterogeneity remains possible.

V shed 4 bases and J 5 bases; nucleotides not matched to a gene: 15. CDR3 length: 18 residues. Per the germline V gene, CDR1 is SGHDT and CDR2 is YYEEEE. About this clone: The antigen is not known.

Assay used: immunoSEQ multiplex PCR; TCRdb lists only in-frame clones, some missing. Of 6,200 or so clones in the sample, roughly 90% were seen once. The clonotype comes from a male donor aged 60 or older with stage I lung adenocarcinoma. The input for sequencing was peripheral blood, taken before any cancer treatment. V and J are TRBV5-6 and TRBJ2-1; 10 positions agree with TRBD1. CDR3 protein: CASSLTSRQGAKNNEQFF. The DNA of the CDR3 is TGTGCCAGCAGCCTCACATCCCGACAGGGGGCGAAAAACAATGAGCAGTTCTTC.